This T cell receptor (beta chain) was observed in a study of Graves' ophthalmopathy and Graves' hyperthyroidism. The V end lost 3 bases, the J end lost 0 bases, and 12 bases lay between the germline ends. Germline V gene data show CDR1 as SNHLY and CDR2 as FYNNEI. The CDR3 runs to 15 residues. This clonotype was counted ten times or more. It was on clinical symptoms, serum thyroxine, TRAb, thyroid ultrasound and orbital computed tomography that diagnosis relied. The study amplified TCR beta CDR3 regions using RNA transcripts. Scientists carried out first-round RT-PCR using HTBI primers and then a second-round multiplex PCR. MiXCR was run by TCRdb on the multiplex PCR reads, yielding one entry per CDR3 protein. The repertoire includes a few hundred thousand distinct CDR3 sequences, less than 20% of them detected once, and approximately 7% sits in the top ten.

J is TRBJ2-7 and V is TRBV2; D perhaps matches TRBD2 (5 bases). This clonotype was obtained from a woman younger than 30 with stable Graves' hyperthyroidism. Material: peripheral blood. The CDR3 nucleotides read TGTGCCAGCAGTGATGCCGGGGATAGCTCCTACGAGCAGTACTTC. It codes for CASSDAGDSSYEQYF.